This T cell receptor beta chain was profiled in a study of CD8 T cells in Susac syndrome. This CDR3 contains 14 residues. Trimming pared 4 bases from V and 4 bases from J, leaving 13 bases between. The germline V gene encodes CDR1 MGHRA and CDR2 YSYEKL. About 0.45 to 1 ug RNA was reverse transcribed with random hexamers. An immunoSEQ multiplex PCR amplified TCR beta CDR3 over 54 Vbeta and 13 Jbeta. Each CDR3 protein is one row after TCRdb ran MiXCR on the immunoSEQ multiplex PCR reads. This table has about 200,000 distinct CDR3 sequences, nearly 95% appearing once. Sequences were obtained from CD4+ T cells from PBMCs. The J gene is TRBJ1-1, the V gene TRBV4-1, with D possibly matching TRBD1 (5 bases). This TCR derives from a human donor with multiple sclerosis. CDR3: CASSLQGSGTEAFF. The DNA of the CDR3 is TGCGCCAGCAGCCTTCAGGGTTCCGGCACTGAAGCTTTCTTT.